This is a list of T cell receptor beta chains from one sample in a study of blood T cell repertoires in COVID-19. Only in-frame clones appear in the TCRdb table, and some are missing; sequencing was by immunoSEQ multiplex PCR. The sample has 68,000 or so clones, around 80% seen once. Material for sequencing was peripheral blood. These receptors all come from a human donor in a cohort sampled during active COVID-19. The CDR3 runs from the conserved cysteine through the conserved F or W. Fields, in order: CDR3 length, D gene, J gene, V gene, clone size, CDR3 DNA, CDR3 protein. The D gene is left open where the match is weak. Clone size is stated in some rows and not others, as once, few, many or a class when expanded.

14,TRBD2,TRBJ2-7,TRBV10-3,NA,TGTGCCATCAGTGAGGGCGGGAGTTCCTACGAGCAGTACTTC,CAISEGGSSYEQYF
15,TRBD1,TRBJ2-3,TRBV7-2,NA,TGTGCCAGCAGCTCCCAACAGGGGGCAACAGATACGCAGTATTTT,CASSSQQGATDTQYF
18,TRBD1,TRBJ1-6,TRBV19,once,TGTGCCAGTAGTACGGGACAGGGTCCAAGCTCCTATAATTCACCCCTCCACTTT,CASSTGQGPSSYNSPLHF
11,NA,TRBJ2-7,TRBV12-3/TRBV12-4,few,TGTGCCAGCAGTCTTGTTTCCGAGCAGTACTTC,CASSLVSEQYF
16,TRBD1,TRBJ1-1,TRBV4-2,NA,TGTGCCAGCAGCCGAGTAGGACAGGGGGCTGATACTGAAGCTTTCTTT,CASSRVGQGADTEAFF
16,TRBD1,TRBJ2-3,TRBV27,once,TGTGCCAGCAGCCCCTGGACAGGGGTAGGGGCAGATACGCAGTATTTT,CASSPWTGVGADTQYF
16,TRBD1,TRBJ1-2,TRBV4-3,NA,TGCGCCAGCAGCCAAGCCACCCGGGACAGGTTCTATGGCTACACCTTC,CASSQATRDRFYGYTF
11,NA,TRBJ2-7,TRBV6-6,NA,TGTGCCAGCAGTTTACGGGGTTTGCAGTACTTC,CASSLRGLQYF
14,NA,TRBJ2-2,TRBV18,NA,TGTGCCAGCTCACCACCGGCCTACACCGGGGAGCTGTTTTTT,CASSPPAYTGELFF
15,TRBD1,TRBJ1-3,TRBV5-1,NA,TGCGCCAGCAGCCCCGGGACAGTGTCTGGAAACACCATATATTTT,CASSPGTVSGNTIYF
15,NA,TRBJ2-7,TRBV4-1,NA,TGCGCCAGCAGCCAAGGGCGGGACGGAATATACGAGCAGTACTTC,CASSQGRDGIYEQYF
14,NA,TRBJ1-1,TRBV14,NA,TGTGCCAGCAGCCAACAGGGTTGGAACACTGAAGCTTTCTTT,CASSQQGWNTEAFF